This T cell receptor beta chain was sequenced for a study of OX40 agonist ivuxolimab in advanced cancers. TCRdb's table, derived via immunoSEQ multiplex PCR, lists solely in-frame clones and lacks some. Of fewer than 25,000 clones listed, approximately 86% are singletons. CDR3 size: 15 residues. Germline CDR1 MGHRA, CDR2 YSYEKL. Trimming pared 0 bases from V and 5 bases from J, leaving 14 bases between. This clone was recorded once. This clonotype was sampled from an adult with an advanced solid tumor such as melanoma, head and neck, liver or kidney cancer. Sequencing used CD4+ or CD8+ T cells sorted from blood, obtained in a trial of the OX40 agonist ivuxolimab. The chain employs TRBV4-1 and TRBJ2-7; perhaps TRBD2 as D (6 bases). CDR3 amino acids: CASSQDSRTTDEQYF. In DNA, the CDR3 is TGCGCCAGCAGCCAAGATTCGAGGACTACCGACGAGCAGTACTTC.